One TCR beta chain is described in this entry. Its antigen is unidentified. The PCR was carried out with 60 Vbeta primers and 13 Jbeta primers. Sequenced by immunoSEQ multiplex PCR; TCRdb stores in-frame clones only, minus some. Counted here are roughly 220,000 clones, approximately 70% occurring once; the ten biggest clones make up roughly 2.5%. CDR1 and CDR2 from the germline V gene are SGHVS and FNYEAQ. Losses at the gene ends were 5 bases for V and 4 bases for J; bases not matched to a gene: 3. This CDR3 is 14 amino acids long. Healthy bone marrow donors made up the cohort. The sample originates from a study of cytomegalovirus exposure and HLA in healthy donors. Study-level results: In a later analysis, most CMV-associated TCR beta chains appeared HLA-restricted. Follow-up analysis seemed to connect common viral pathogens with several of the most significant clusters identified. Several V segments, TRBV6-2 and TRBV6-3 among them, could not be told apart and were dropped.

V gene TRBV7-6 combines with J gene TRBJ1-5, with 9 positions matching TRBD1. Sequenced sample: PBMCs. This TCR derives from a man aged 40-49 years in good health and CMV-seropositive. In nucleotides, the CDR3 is TGTGCCAGCAGCCTGGGACAGGGAAATCAGCCCCAGCATTTT. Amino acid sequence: CASSLGQGNQPQHF.